A selection of T cell receptor beta chains follows, all from one sample in a study of prognosis after radiotherapy for stage I lung cancer. TCRdb independently ran MiXCR on the multiplex PCR reads; one entry per CDR3 protein. The table has 20,000 to 30,000 distinct CDR3 sequences, about 41% seen once; the top ten hold under 35%. This material consisted of PBMCs, taken before or after stereotactic body radiation therapy (not recorded which). These receptors originate from a donor over 45 with non-small cell lung cancer. Both conserved end residues are part of each CDR3. A D gene is named only where the DNA matches it firmly. Clone sizes are given selectively: once, few, many, or a class where the clone is expanded.

>TRBJ2-7|TRBD2|TRBV28|many
CASTPSGPSGEQYF
TGTGCCAGCACCCCTAGCGGACCCTCGGGCGAGCAGTACTTC
>TRBJ1-3|TRBD1|TRBV20-1|-
CSVTTGGGGNTIHF
TGCAGTGTAACAACAGGGGGTGGTGGAAACACCATACATTTT
>TRBJ2-3|-|TRBV27|many
CAIALASPTDTQYF
TGTGCCATCGCACTGGCTTCCCCCACAGATACGCAGTATTTT
>TRBJ1-5|-|TRBV20-1|many
CSASVGFQAQPQHF
TGCAGTGCTAGCGTCGGGTTTCAAGCACAGCCCCAGCATTTT
>TRBJ2-7|-|TRBV7-9|many
CAGVLTFSYEQYF
TGTGCTGGTGTGTTGACGTTTTCCTACGAGCAGTACTTC
>TRBJ1-5|-|TRBV19|many
CASSGLAGNQPQHF
TGTGCCAGTAGTGGGCTGGCTGGCAATCAGCCCCAGCATTTT
>TRBJ1-1|TRBD1|TRBV20-1|many
CSARDGGQMNTEAFF
TGCAGTGCTAGGGATGGGGGACAGATGAACACTGAAGCTTTCTTT
>TRBJ2-3|TRBD1|TRBV12-3/TRBV12-4|-
CASSPRSGTVKDTQYF
TGTGCCAGCAGTCCCCGTTCCGGGACAGTGAAAGATACGCAGTATTTT
>TRBJ2-3|-|TRBV2|-
CAISEAGCAQYF
TGTGCCATCAGTGAAGCGGGTTGTGCGCAGTATTTT
>TRBJ2-2|-|TRBV11-2|-
CASSLPSPNTGELFF
TGTGCCAGCAGCTTACCTAGCCCGAACACCGGGGAGCTGTTTTTT
>TRBJ1-1|-|TRBV9|-
CASSVGAGNTEAFF
TGTGCCAGCAGCGTAGGGGCGGGGAACACTGAAGCTTTCTTT
>TRBJ2-1|-|TRBV3-1|many
CASSQVVLPRIKLNEQFF
TGTGCCAGCAGCCAAGTTGTACTACCTCGCATTAAATTGAATGAGCAGTTCTTC
>TRBJ2-5|TRBD2|TRBV4-2|many
CASSQDGGGGAETQYF
TGTGCCAGCAGCCAAGATGGCGGCGGGGGGGCTGAGACCCAGTACTTC
>TRBJ1-4|-|TRBV7-9|many
CASSLPTAEKLFF
TGTGCCAGCAGCCTCCCGACAGCTGAAAAACTGTTTTTT
>TRBJ2-7|TRBD1|TRBV24-1|many
CATGQGDYEQYF
TGTGCCACCGGACAGGGAGACTACGAGCAGTACTTC
>TRBJ1-2|TRBD1|TRBV2|many
CASSAGQGNYGYTF
TGTGCCAGCAGCGCCGGACAGGGTAACTATGGCTACACCTTC
>TRBJ2-5|TRBD1|TRBV12-3/TRBV12-4|many
CASSEPGQGRETQYF
TGTGCCAGCAGTGAACCGGGACAGGGGAGGGAGACCCAGTACTTC
>TRBJ1-1|-|TRBV6-1|many
CASSESGFTEAFF
TGTGCCAGCAGTGAATCAGGGTTCACTGAAGCTTTCTTT
>TRBJ2-7|-|TRBV28|few
CASSSSFGGAGGEQYF
TGTGCCAGCAGTTCCAGTTTTGGGGGTGCTGGGGGCGAGCAGTACTTC
>TRBJ2-2|-|TRBV6-1|medium-sized
CASSGRKSNTGELFF
TGTGCCAGCAGTGGGCGGAAGTCGAACACCGGGGAGCTGTTTTTT
>TRBJ1-3|-|TRBV6-2/TRBV6-3|once
CASSQHSSGNTIYF
TGTGCCAGCAGTCAACACAGCTCTGGAAACACCATATATTTT
>TRBJ2-7|-|TRBV7-8|many
CASSRDASYEQYF
TGTGCCAGCAGCAGGGACGCCTCCTACGAGCAGTACTTC
>TRBJ2-3|-|TRBV2|many
CATQTRTHTDTQYF
TGTGCCACCCAGACCAGGACACATACAGATACGCAGTATTTT
>TRBJ2-5|TRBD2|TRBV18|many
CASSPGLADETQYF
TGTGCCAGCTCTCCGGGACTAGCAGATGAGACCCAGTACTTC
>TRBJ2-7|TRBD1|TRBV30|many
CAWSHGTGDHEQYF
TGTGCCTGGAGTCACGGGACAGGGGACCACGAGCAGTACTTC